This T cell receptor beta chain was documented in a study of T cells in Graves' hyperthyroidism and ophthalmopathy. The CDR3 covers 15 residues. Unmatched junction bases numbered 10, after V lost 3 bases and J lost 8 bases. CDR1 and CDR2 (germline): LNHDA, SQIVND (reference sequence). This clonotype has just a few counts. The TCR beta CDR3 regions underwent amplification using RNA transcripts as the source. First-round RT-PCR targeting the TCR CDR3 was performed with the HTBI primer set. TCRdb analysed the multiplex PCR reads with MiXCR anew, one entry per CDR3 protein. Here the sample spans 380,000 or so distinct CDR3 sequences, approximately 13% being singletons.

The material sequenced was blood. The J gene is TRBJ1-2, the V gene TRBV19, with 9 positions matching TRBD1. This sequence was found in a man aged 30 to 45 with Graves' hyperthyroidism that later progressed to Graves' ophthalmopathy. In nucleotides, the CDR3 is TGTGCCAGTAGTATCATACGGACAGGGGAAGAAGGCTACACCTTC. Amino acid sequence: CASSIIRTGEEGYTF. Using reference TRBV19 and TRBJ1-2 for the parts outside the CDR3, the full variable domain is DGGITQSPKYLFRKEGQNVTLSCEQNLNHDAMYWYRQDPGQGLRLIYYSQIVNDFQKGDIAEGYSVSREKKESFPLTVTSAQKNPTAFYLCASSIIRTGEEGYTFGSGTRLTVV.